Sequencing of this TCR beta chain was carried out in a study of PD-1 blockade in classical Hodgkin lymphoma (dated by TCRdb to the early 2020s). General notes on the study: The study used CyTOF and TCR beta sequencing to define a peripheral blood immune signature of response to PD-1 blockade in classical Hodgkin lymphoma. Study-wide findings and limitations: Baseline TCR diversity was reported as lower in newly diagnosed patients than in healthy donors, and lower still in relapsed/refractory patients. Only a single clinical trial cohort was studied, and what caused the repertoire differences, possibly disease activity or prior therapy, remained undefined.

At the junction V is shortened by 6 bases and J by 6 bases; bases outside the gene matches: 6. The CDR3 numbers 15 residues from cysteine through phenylalanine. Only the CDR3 portion is preserved as DNA: 45 bases, with reading frame beginning at the first base. From the germline V gene (reference sequence), CDR1 is LNHDA and CDR2 is SQIVND. As regards this clone: Its antigen is not yet known. Nothing much larger sits one base from this clone, and base qualities are not available.

The Qiagen DNeasy kit was used to extract genomic DNA from unsorted PBMCs and from the negatively selected CD4+ and CD8+ fractions. Amplification of TCR beta CDR3 regions was done by immunoSEQ multiplex PCR with primers that anneal to V and J segments. Amplification bias was minimized using a synthetic immune receptor repertoire, and residual bias was removed computationally after sequencing. As for the original processing: Repertoire diversity was quantified as the Shannon entropy index using custom Python scripts. Unsorted, CD4+ and CD8+ repertoires were analyzed separately, except in combined analyses where CD4+ and CD8+ sequences were merged in silico. Entries here come from immuneACCESS through TCRdb and include only in-frame sequences with V and J called. Some clones fail to appear in such tables; in the studies checked, an unresolved V gene covers under half of the shortfall, and the cause of the remainder is unknown. V and J calls and clone size follow that table, whereas D and trimming were derived from the DNA. The sample table records 20,000 to 25,000 clones; 91% of these occur just once. 0.5% to 0.6% of the sample rests with the top ten.

Per the publication, the time point label means: newly diagnosed, previously untreated cHL patient sample. CD4+ T cells were purified from thawed PBMCs by magnetic negative selection with a Miltenyi CD4+ T cell isolation kit. PBMCs from patients with newly diagnosed, previously untreated classical Hodgkin lymphoma were sequenced as a comparison group for the relapsed/refractory trial patients. After peripheral blood was drawn into 8 mL Vacutainer Cell Preparation Tubes, PBMCs were isolated by centrifugation and then cryopreserved. Purified CD4+ and CD8+ fractions were prepared only for cases with an additional available PBMC sample. Magnetically labelled cells were removed on LS columns in a quadroMACS separator, and the flow-through was collected as the purified fraction.

The material sequenced was CD4+ T cells from blood. The sequence joins TRBV19 to TRBJ1-4, with 11 bases in between that match TRBD1. This TCR derives from a human donor with classical Hodgkin lymphoma. The DNA sequence is as follows: TGTGCCAGTAGGTCCCCGGGACAGGGGGATGAAAAACTGTTTTTT. Translated, it gives CASRSPGQGDEKLFF.